The clone carrying this TCR beta chain showed up many times. What it binds is unknown. The germline V and J ends were trimmed by 0 bases and 3 bases, with 6 bases remaining between them. The CDR3 length is 13 residues. These data belong to a study of T-cell reconstitution after alpha-beta-depleted transplantation in children. General study points: From newly produced T cells came most of the T-cell counts and diversity one year after transplant. Reportedly, only several hundred clones from non-depleted graft cells drove alpha-beta T-cell counts at about two months. Surviving recipient T cells and thymic progenitors accounted for the high day-60 TCRbeta diversity observed in some patients.

Unique molecular identifiers were incorporated when the TCRbeta library was constructed. TCRdb recomputed calls from the PCR reads with MiXCR, one row per CDR3 protein. This sample has roughly 670,000 distinct CDR3 sequences, with 10% to 15% found just once. Material: PBMCs, obtained before TCRalphabeta/CD19-depleted stem cell transplant. The sequence was obtained from a girl aged 2-10 years with congenital amegakaryocytic thrombocytopenia, due to receive a stem cell transplant. The rearrangement joins TRBV12-3 or TRBV12-4 to TRBJ2-7; D is unresolved. The CDR3 spells CASSLAFFYEQYF. The CDR3 coding sequence is TGTGCCAGCAGTTTAGCCTTCTTCTACGAGCAGTACTTC.